Shown below are 32 T cell receptor beta chains from a single sample sequenced in a study of Ad26.COV2.S vaccination and SARS-CoV-2 variants. Profiled with immunoSEQ multiplex PCR; TCRdb holds only in-frame clones, not every one. The sample holds some 190,000 clones, roughly 85% seen once. The sequencing here drew on peripheral blood, taken after recovery from COVID-19. All receptors derive from a human donor who had recovered from COVID-19.

V gene TRBV11-2 combines with J gene TRBJ1-1; a possible D gene is TRBD1 (5 bases). CDR1 SGHAT and CDR2 FQNNGV come from the germline V gene. This CDR3 is built from 15 residues. Trimming shortened V by 5 bases and J by 0 bases, and 13 bases separated the two germline ends. The CDR3 region has the DNA TGTGCCAGCAGCCCATGGAGGGGCATGAACACTGAAGCTTTCTTT. This gives the protein CASSPWRGMNTEAFF.

The V call is TRBV2, the J call TRBJ2-5; the match to TRBD1 covers 7 bases. Losses at the gene ends were 5 bases for V and 3 bases for J; bases not matched to a gene: 3. Germline-derived CDR1 and CDR2 are SNHLY and FYNNEI. The CDR3 runs to 13 residues. The CDR3 here is CASSPGQEETQYF. The CDR3 nucleotides are TGTGCCAGCAGTCCAGGACAGGAAGAGACCCAGTACTTC.

The chain carries TRBV5-1 and TRBJ2-2, with D perhaps TRBD2 (6 bases). CDR1 SGHRS and CDR2 YFSETQ come from the germline V gene. The CDR3 sequence is 15 residues long. Trimming pared 7 bases from V and 0 bases from J, leaving 13 bases between. The CDR3 protein is CASEAGGTNTGELFF. CDR3 bases: TGCGCCAGCGAGGCAGGAGGGACGAACACCGGGGAGCTGTTTTTT.

The V and J genes are TRBV7-9 and TRBJ2-6; D not resolved. The CDR3 runs 17 residues. Trimming stripped 0 bases from V and 1 base from J, with 10 bases between. Germline assignment: CDR1 SEHNR and CDR2 FQNEAQ (reference sequence). The CDR3 region is CASSLAGANSGANVLTF. CDR3 sequence (DNA): TGTGCCAGCAGCTTAGCGGGTGCCAATTCTGGGGCCAACGTCCTGACTTTC. The variable domain in full, with the rest retrieved from reference TRBV7-9 and TRBJ2-6, is DTGVSQNPRHKITKRGQNVTFRCDPISEHNRLYWYRQTLGQGPEFLTYFQNEAQLEKSRLLSDRFSAERPKGSFSTLEIQRTEQGDSAMYLCASSLAGANSGANVLTFGAGSRLTVL.

V and J are TRBV2 and TRBJ1-2; D might be TRBD1 (5 bases). This CDR3 has 16 residues. V lost 6 bases to trimming and J lost 2 bases, with 19 bases between them. Germline CDR1 is SNHLY and CDR2 is FYNNEI. CDR3 region: CASRALGRGGNYGYTF. CDR3 in DNA: TGTGCCAGCAGGGCCCTAGGGAGGGGCGGAAACTATGGCTACACCTTC.

The rearrangement uses TRBV4-1 and TRBJ2-3; 8 nucleotides match TRBD1. In germline, CDR1 is MGHRA, CDR2 YSYEKL. V was pared by 8 bases and J by 3 bases, with 13 bases of the junction left unmatched. The CDR3 spans 16 residues. The CDR3 DNA follows: TGCGCCAGCCCCATATTACGGACAGGGAGGACAGATACGCAGTATTTT. It encodes CASPILRTGRTDTQYF.

The V call is TRBV7-3, the J call TRBJ2-1; maybe TRBD1 (5 bases). CDR3 size: 13 residues. Germline V lookup: CDR1 SGHTA, CDR2 FQGTGA. The ends were cut back, 2 bases at V and 9 bases at J, with 11 bases in the middle. The CDR3 loop is CASSLGGAGEQFF. CDR3 nucleotides: TGTGCCAGCAGCTTAGGTGGGGCTGGTGAGCAGTTCTTC.

The chain combines TRBV6-5 with TRBJ1-1; D is possibly TRBD1 (5 bases). This CDR3 has 16 residues. Germline values: CDR1 MNHEY, CDR2 SVGAGI. Trimming pared 2 bases from V and 5 bases from J, leaving 18 bases between. CDR3 amino acids: CASSYVRGGRWTEAFF. The CDR3 DNA follows: TGTGCCAGCAGTTACGTTAGGGGAGGGAGATGGACTGAAGCTTTCTTT.

The rearrangement joins TRBV5-1 to TRBJ2-5; D may be TRBD2 (5 bases). V lost 4 bases and J lost 9, with 13 bases in between. Per germline, CDR1 SGHRS and CDR2 YFSETQ. The CDR3 runs 12 residues. CDR3 amino acids: CASSQSREPQYF. The DNA for the CDR3 is TGCGCCAGCAGCCAAAGCCGGGAACCCCAGTACTTC.

The chain is built from TRBV5-5 and TRBJ2-1, with 9 bases matching TRBD2. Trimming cost V 1 base and J 2 bases; bases outside gene matches: 7. The length of the CDR3 is 17 residues. Germline V lookup: CDR1 SGHKS, CDR2 YYEKEE (reference sequence). CDR3 in amino acids: CASSLKSAGGTYNEQFF. DNA of the CDR3: TGTGCCAGCAGCTTGAAATCAGCGGGGGGAACCTACAATGAGCAGTTCTTC.

The chain combines TRBV7-9 with TRBJ2-3; 11 bases are a match to TRBD1. Germline trimming cut 5 bases from V and 3 bases from J; bases unmatched to any gene: 7. The CDR3 loop spans 16 amino acids. The germline CDR1 and CDR2 sequences are SEHNR and FQNEAQ (reference sequence). The CDR3 spells CASSPRDRGLTDTQYF. The CDR3, as DNA: TGTGCCAGCAGCCCGAGGGACAGGGGGTTAACAGATACGCAGTATTTT.

The chain couples TRBV18 to TRBJ1-2, with TRBD1 matching 7 bases. V lost 3 bases to trimming and J lost 5 bases; unmatched junction nucleotides: 12. CDR3 length equals 16 residues. Germline assignment: CDR1 KGHSH and CDR2 LQKENI. CDR3 nucleotide sequence: TGTGCCAGCTCACCCGGACAGGACCCTCCCATTTATGGCTACACCTTC. As protein: CASSPGQDPPIYGYTF.

The chain's CDR3 is CASSSSGGGYNEQFF. In nucleotides, the CDR3 is TGTGCCAGCAGTTCTAGCGGGGGAGGATACAATGAGCAGTTCTTC. The rearrangement links TRBV28 to TRBJ2-1; 10 nucleotides match TRBD2. Germline values: CDR1 MDHEN, CDR2 SYDVKM. V was clipped by 4 bases and J by 4 bases; unmatched bases: 4. The length of the CDR3 is 15 residues.

The chain has TRBV25-1 and TRBJ2-1, with D possibly TRBD2 on 5 matching bases. The V gene's germline CDR1 is MGHDK and CDR2 SYGVNS. The CDR3 covers 18 residues. Trimming pared 1 base from V and 0 bases from J, leaving 16 bases between. CDR3 DNA sequence: TGTGCCAGCAGTGAATTTAGAAGCGGTCCTAGCTCCTACAATGAGCAGTTCTTC. Its translation is CASSEFRSGPSSYNEQFF.

CDR3 bases: TGTGCCAGCACCTTTCAGGGGACCACTGAAGCTTTCTTT. Amino acid sequence: CASTFQGTTEAFF. The chain has TRBV6-6 and TRBJ1-1; the D gene is possibly TRBD1 (6 bases). Germline CDR1 reads MNHNY; CDR2 reads SVGAGI (reference sequence). V dropped 7 bases and J dropped 4 bases, with 13 bases sitting between them. CDR3 length equals 13 residues.

The chain employs TRBV6-1 and TRBJ1-2; D remains ambiguous. Germline loops: CDR1 MNHNS, CDR2 SASEGT. This CDR3 has 14 residues. Trimming stripped 3 bases from V and 1 base from J, with 9 bases between. The CDR3 DNA reads TGTGCCAGCAGTGATCCAGTCTTTAACTATGGCTACACCTTC. Protein product: CASSDPVFNYGYTF.

The V and J genes are TRBV6-1 and TRBJ1-5, with a tentative D call TRBD1 (6 bases). V lost 2 bases, J lost 0 bases, and 14 bases lay in between. Germline CDR1 MNHNS, CDR2 SASEGT. The CDR3 has 17 residues. DNA of the CDR3: TGTGCCAGCAGTGAAATACTTAGGACAGATAGCAATCAGCCCCAGCATTTT. It yields the protein CASSEILRTDSNQPQHF.

This rearrangement joins TRBV7-2 to TRBJ1-2; 7 bases align to TRBD1. Germline loops: CDR1 SGHTA, CDR2 FQGNSA. CDR3 size: 15 residues. The J segment lost 4 bases and the V segment lost 7 bases, leaving 12 bases of the junction unmatched. The CDR3 here is CASTSTGSFFYGYTF. CDR3 sequence (DNA): TGTGCCAGCACTTCGACAGGGTCATTCTTCTATGGCTACACCTTC. Looking up the rest from reference TRBV7-2 and TRBJ1-2 gives the full variable domain: GAGVSQSPSNKVTEKGKDVELRCDPISGHTALYWYRQSLGQGLEFLIYFQGNSAPDKSGLPSDRFSAERTGGSVSTLTIQRTQQEDSAVYLCASTSTGSFFYGYTFGSGTRLTVV.

The gene calls are TRBV9 and TRBJ2-1; the match to TRBD2 covers 7 bases. Per the germline V gene, CDR1 is SGDLS and CDR2 is YYNGEE. CDR3 size: 15 residues. The junction had 7 bases not matched to a gene; V was cut back by 0 bases and J by 7 bases. The CDR3 sequence: CASSVVGGVWNEQFF. CDR3 sequence (DNA): TGTGCCAGCAGCGTAGTGGGGGGGGTTTGGAATGAGCAGTTCTTC.

In the case of this clone: Its ends do not fully match the called genes, so a read error is possible. The gene calls are TRBV7-7 and TRBJ2-5, with TRBD2 matching 8 bases. The germline V gene has CDR1 SSHAT and CDR2 FNYEAQ (reference sequence). The CDR3 runs to 15 residues. CDR3 DNA sequence: TGTGCTAGCAGCCCCGGGGGGGATCGTCGAGAGACCCAGTACTTC. The encoded protein is CASSPGGDRRETQYF.

The chain uses TRBV27 and TRBJ2-3, with 9 bases aligning to TRBD2. The trim removed 6 bases at V and 4 bases at J, leaving 11 bases unmatched. Germline CDR1 reads MNHEY; CDR2 reads SMNVEV (reference sequence). This CDR3 region has 16 residues. The CDR3 loop is CASRSWAGGRSDTQYF. The CDR3 DNA reads as TGTGCCAGCAGGTCCTGGGCGGGGGGGCGATCAGATACGCAGTATTTT.

V and J are TRBV5-6 and TRBJ2-3, with D perhaps TRBD1 or TRBD2 (5 bases each). CDR1 SGHDT and CDR2 YYEEEE come from the germline V gene. The CDR3 runs to 16 residues. V gave up 0 bases and J gave up 1 base, with 12 bases separating them. CDR3 region: CASSLGQGAGTDTQYF. The CDR3, as DNA: TGTGCCAGCAGCTTGGGTCAGGGAGCCGGCACAGATACGCAGTATTTT.

This clone was picked up a small number of times. V is TRBV7-9 and J is TRBJ1-2; possibly TRBD1 for D (5 bases). Germline CDR1 and CDR2: SEHNR and FQNEAQ (reference sequence). V was cut by 1 base and J by 7 bases, with 10 bases left in between. The CDR3 totals 13 residues. CDR3 region: CASSLDRIAGYTF. CDR3 nucleotides: TGTGCCAGCAGCTTAGACAGGATTGCTGGCTACACCTTC.

The rearrangement joins TRBV30 to TRBJ1-3, with unresolved D. With 2 bases removed from V and 0 bases from J, the gap between germline ends came to 11 bases. This CDR3 has 15 residues. The germline V gene encodes CDR1 GTSNPN and CDR2 SVGIG (reference sequence). The CDR3 loop is CAWSYGSTSGNTIYF. CDR3 bases: TGTGCCTGGAGTTATGGCAGCACCTCTGGAAACACCATATATTTT. The variable domain in full, completed from reference TRBV30 and TRBJ1-3, reads SQTIHQWPATLVQPVGSPLSLECTVEGTSNPNLYWYRQAAGRGLQLLFYSVGIGQISSEVPQNLSASRPQDRQFILSSKKLLLSDSGFYLCAWSYGSTSGNTIYFGEGSWLTVV.

A few counts support this clone. V is TRBV4-1 and J is TRBJ2-7; TRBD2 matches 11 bases. CDR1 is MGHRA, CDR2 YSYEKL, per germline. The CDR3 totals 16 residues. V was pared by 0 bases and J by 3 bases, with 4 bases of the junction left unmatched. The CDR3 coding sequence is TGCGCCAGCAGCCAAGAATCCACTAGCGGGAGCTACGAGCAGTACTTC. Translating gives CASSQESTSGSYEQYF.

The chain links TRBV28 to TRBJ1-5, with D perhaps matching TRBD1 (6 bases). The length of the CDR3 is 14 residues. V shed 3 bases and J shed 7 bases, with 13 bases lying between them. The germline gives CDR1 MDHEN, CDR2 SYDVKM. The CDR3 bases are TGTGCCAGCAGTTTGGGGGCGGACCTACAGCCCCAGCATTTT. It codes for CASSLGADLQPQHF.

This chain links TRBV4-1 with TRBJ2-1; possibly TRBD1 for D (6 bases). V was pared by 4 bases and J by 9 bases, with 10 bases between. There are 12 residues in the CDR3. Germline assignment: CDR1 MGHRA and CDR2 YSYEKL. The CDR3 sequence is CASSPLGGEQFF. In DNA, the CDR3 is TGCGCCAGCAGCCCCCTAGGGGGTGAGCAGTTCTTC.

V is TRBV5-1 and J is TRBJ2-1; the match to TRBD2 covers 7 bases. J was trimmed by 9 bases and V by 0 bases; bases with no gene match: 6. There are 14 residues in the CDR3. Germline V gives CDR1 SGHRS, CDR2 YFSETQ. This chain's CDR3 is CASSLGGLAVEQFF. The CDR3 nucleotides are TGCGCCAGCAGCTTGGGGGGTCTAGCGGTTGAGCAGTTCTTC.

This rearrangement joins TRBV11-3 to TRBJ2-1; 10 bases line up with TRBD2. J was trimmed by 6 bases and V by 5 bases; bases with no gene match: 13. The CDR3 covers 17 residues. Germline CDR1 reads SGHNT; CDR2 reads YENEEA. Here the CDR3 reads CASSPGVGTSAINEQFF. In DNA form, the CDR3 reads TGTGCCAGCAGCCCAGGGGTTGGGACTAGCGCGATCAATGAGCAGTTCTTC.

The rearrangement links TRBV6-5 to TRBJ2-1, with a tentative D call TRBD2 (5 bases). The CDR3 spans 12 residues. With 8 bases removed from V and 1 base from J, the gap between germline ends came to 6 bases. Germline V gene lookup returns CDR1 MNHEY and CDR2 SVGAGI. The CDR3 reads CASGLSYNEQFF. The CDR3 DNA reads as TGTGCCAGCGGACTTTCCTACAATGAGCAGTTCTTC.

The chain couples TRBV3-1 (or the pseudogene TRBV3-2) to TRBJ1-2; 10 nucleotides align to TRBD1. Germline CDR1 LGHDT, CDR2 YNNKEL (reference sequence). This CDR3 contains 16 residues. V gave up 4 bases and J gave up 0 bases; unmatched junction bases: 5. CDR3 DNA sequence: TGTGCCAGCAGCCGGGGACAGGGGACCGCTAACTATGGCTACACCTTC. Its protein product is CASSRGQGTANYGYTF.

This clone has only one observation. The chain has TRBV10-3 and TRBJ2-4; D is possibly TRBD2 (6 bases). Germline V gene sequence: CDR1 ENHRY, CDR2 SYGVKD. The CDR3 extends over 16 amino acids. V was pared by 3 bases and J by 2 bases, with 14 bases between. As DNA, the CDR3 is TGTGCCATCAGTGATGTAACGGGAGCCCCCAAAAACATTCAGTACTTC. It translates to CAISDVTGAPKNIQYF.